This TCR beta chain was captured by sequencing in a study of early T cells in non-severe SARS-CoV-2 infection. Molecules of cDNA were individually given unique molecular identifiers that were attached to them. In TCRdb, the 5' RACE reads were re-called with MiXCR into one record per CDR3 protein. The table records 33,000 or so distinct CDR3 sequences, 4.5% to 7.5% of them present only once. Many counts were recorded for this clonotype. In germline, CDR1 is GTSNPN, CDR2 SVGIG (reference sequence). The ends were cut back, 0 bases at V and 2 bases at J, with 13 bases in the middle. The CDR3 is 15 amino acids.

The sequence came from an adult who was a healthcare worker with PCR-confirmed SARS-CoV-2 infection or an uninfected control (not recorded which). V gene TRBV30 combines with J gene TRBJ1-2, with TRBD1 as a possible D gene (5 bases). The sample taken for sequencing was whole blood. DNA for the CDR3: TGTGCCTGGAGTGTAAGGTGGGGGTCCAACTATGGCTACACCTTC. It codes for CAWSVRWGSNYGYTF.